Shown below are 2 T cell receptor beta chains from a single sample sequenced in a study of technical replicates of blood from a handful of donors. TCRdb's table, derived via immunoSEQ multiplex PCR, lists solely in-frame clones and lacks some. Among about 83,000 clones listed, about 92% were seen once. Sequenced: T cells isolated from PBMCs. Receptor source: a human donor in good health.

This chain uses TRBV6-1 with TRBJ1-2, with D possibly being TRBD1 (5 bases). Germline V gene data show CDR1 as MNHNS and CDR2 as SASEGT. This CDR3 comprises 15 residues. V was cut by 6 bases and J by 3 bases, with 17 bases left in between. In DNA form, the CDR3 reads TGTGCCAGCAGAGGAACGTATCGACAGTACTATGGCTACACCTTC. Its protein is CASRGTYRQYYGYTF.

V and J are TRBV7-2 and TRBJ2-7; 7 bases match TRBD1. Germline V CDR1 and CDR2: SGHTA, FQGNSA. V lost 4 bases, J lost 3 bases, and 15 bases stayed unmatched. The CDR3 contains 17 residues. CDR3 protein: CASSSRGGQRIFYEQYF. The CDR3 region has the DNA TGTGCCAGCAGCTCCCGAGGGGGACAGAGAATCTTCTACGAGCAGTACTTC.